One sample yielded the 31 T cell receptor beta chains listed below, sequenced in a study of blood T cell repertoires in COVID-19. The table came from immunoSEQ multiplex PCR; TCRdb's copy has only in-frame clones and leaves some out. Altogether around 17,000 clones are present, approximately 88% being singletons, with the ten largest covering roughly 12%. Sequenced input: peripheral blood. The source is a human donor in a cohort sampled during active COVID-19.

DNA for the CDR3: TGTGCCAGCAGCGTAGTTGGTAGCGGGGAGTTTTACGAGCAGTACTTC. This gives the protein CASSVVGSGEFYEQYF. The chain recombines TRBV9 with TRBJ2-7; 8 bases map to TRBD2. With V trimmed by 0 bases and J by 4 bases, 9 bases remained unmatched. This CDR3 has 16 residues. From germline, CDR1 is SGDLS and CDR2 YYNGEE.

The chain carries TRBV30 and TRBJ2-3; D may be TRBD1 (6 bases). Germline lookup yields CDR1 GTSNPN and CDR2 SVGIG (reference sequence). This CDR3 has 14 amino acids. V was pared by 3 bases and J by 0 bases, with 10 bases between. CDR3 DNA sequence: TGTGCCTGGAGCGTACAGGGAAGCACAGATACGCAGTATTTT. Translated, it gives CAWSVQGSTDTQYF.

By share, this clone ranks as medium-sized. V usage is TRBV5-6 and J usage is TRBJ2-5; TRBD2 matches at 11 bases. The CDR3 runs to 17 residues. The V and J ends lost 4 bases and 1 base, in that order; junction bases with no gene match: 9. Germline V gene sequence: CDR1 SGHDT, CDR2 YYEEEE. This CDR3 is CASSVTSGATSQETQYF. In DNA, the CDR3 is TGTGCCAGCAGCGTGACTAGCGGGGCCACTTCCCAAGAGACCCAGTACTTC.

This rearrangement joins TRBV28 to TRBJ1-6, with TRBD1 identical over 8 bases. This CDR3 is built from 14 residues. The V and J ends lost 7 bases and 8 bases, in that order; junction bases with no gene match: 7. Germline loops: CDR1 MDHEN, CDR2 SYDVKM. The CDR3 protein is CASNGQGMDSPLHF. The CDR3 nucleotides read TGTGCCAGCAACGGACAGGGTATGGATTCACCCCTCCACTTT. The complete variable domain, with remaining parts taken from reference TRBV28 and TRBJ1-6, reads DVKVTQSSRYLVKRTGEKVFLECVQDMDHENMFWYRQDPGLGLRLIYFSYDVKMKEKGDIPEGYSVSREKKERFSLILESASTNQTSMYLCASNGQGMDSPLHFGNGTRLTVT.

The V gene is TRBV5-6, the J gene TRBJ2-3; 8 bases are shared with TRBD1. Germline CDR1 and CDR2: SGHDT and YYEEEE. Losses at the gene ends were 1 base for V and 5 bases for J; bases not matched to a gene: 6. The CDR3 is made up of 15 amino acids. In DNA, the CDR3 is TGTGCCAGCAGCTTGTGGAGAGACAGGGGAGATACGCAGTATTTT. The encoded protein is CASSLWRDRGDTQYF.

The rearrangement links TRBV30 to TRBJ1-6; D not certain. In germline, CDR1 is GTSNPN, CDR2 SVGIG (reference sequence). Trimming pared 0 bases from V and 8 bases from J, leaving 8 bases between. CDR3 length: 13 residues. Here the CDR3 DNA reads TGTGCCTGGAGTGTACTTCTTGATTCACCCCTCCACTTT. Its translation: CAWSVLLDSPLHF.

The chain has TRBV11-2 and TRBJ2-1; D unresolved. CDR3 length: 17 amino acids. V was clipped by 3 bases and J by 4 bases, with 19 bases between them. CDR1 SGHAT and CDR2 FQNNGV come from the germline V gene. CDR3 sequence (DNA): TGTGCCAGCAGCTTCCTTCACGCGAACAGTGAATACAATGAGCAGTTCTTC. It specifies CASSFLHANSEYNEQFF.

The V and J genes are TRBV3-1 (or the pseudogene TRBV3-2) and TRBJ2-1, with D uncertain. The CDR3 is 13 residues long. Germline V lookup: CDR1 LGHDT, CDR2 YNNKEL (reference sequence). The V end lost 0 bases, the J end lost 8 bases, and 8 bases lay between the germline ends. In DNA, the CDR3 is TGTGCCAGCAGCCAAGATCGGAGAGATGAGCAGTTCTTC. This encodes CASSQDRRDEQFF.

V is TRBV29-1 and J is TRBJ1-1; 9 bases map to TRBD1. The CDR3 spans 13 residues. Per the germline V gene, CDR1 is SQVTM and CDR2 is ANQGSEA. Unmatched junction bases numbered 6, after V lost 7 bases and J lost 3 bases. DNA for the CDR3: TGCAGCGCTCGGACAGGGGCTGACACTGAAGCTTTCTTT. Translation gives CSARTGADTEAFF.

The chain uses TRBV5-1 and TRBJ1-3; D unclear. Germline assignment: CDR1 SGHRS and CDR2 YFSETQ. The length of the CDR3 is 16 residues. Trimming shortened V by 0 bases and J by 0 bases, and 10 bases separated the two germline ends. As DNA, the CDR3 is TGCGCCAGCAGCTTGGCCCTCCGGGGCTCTGGAAACACCATATATTTT. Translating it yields CASSLALRGSGNTIYF.

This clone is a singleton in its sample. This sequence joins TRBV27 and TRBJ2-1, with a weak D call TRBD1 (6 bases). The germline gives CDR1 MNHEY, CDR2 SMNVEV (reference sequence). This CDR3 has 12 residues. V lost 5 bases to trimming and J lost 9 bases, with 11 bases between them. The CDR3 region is CASSPQGGEQFF. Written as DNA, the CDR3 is TGTGCCAGCAGTCCACAGGGCGGTGAGCAGTTCTTC.

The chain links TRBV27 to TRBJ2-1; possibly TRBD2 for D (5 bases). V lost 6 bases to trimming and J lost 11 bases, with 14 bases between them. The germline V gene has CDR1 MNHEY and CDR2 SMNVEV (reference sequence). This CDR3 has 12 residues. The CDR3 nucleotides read TGTGCCAGCAGCCCACCAGAGGGTAAGCAGTTCTTC. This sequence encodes CASSPPEGKQFF.

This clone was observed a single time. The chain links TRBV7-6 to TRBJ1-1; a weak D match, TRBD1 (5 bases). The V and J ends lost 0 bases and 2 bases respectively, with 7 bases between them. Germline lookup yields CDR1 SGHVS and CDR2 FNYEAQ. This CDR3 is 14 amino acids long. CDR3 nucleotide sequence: TGTGCCAGCAGCTTAGCGCAGGGAAACACTGAAGCTTTCTTT. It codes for CASSLAQGNTEAFF.

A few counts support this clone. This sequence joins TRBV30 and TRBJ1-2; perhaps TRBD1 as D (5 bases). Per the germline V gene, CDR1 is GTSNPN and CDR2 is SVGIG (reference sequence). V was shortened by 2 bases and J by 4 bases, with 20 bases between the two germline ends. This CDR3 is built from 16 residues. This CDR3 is CAWSHTRTPPVYGYTF. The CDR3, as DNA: TGTGCCTGGAGTCATACACGGACACCACCTGTCTATGGCTACACCTTC.

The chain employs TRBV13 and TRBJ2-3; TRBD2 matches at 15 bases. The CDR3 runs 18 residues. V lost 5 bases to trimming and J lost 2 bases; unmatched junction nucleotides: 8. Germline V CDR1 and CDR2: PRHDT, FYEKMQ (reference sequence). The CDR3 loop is CASSASGTSGGYTDTQYF. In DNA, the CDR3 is TGTGCCAGCAGCGCCTCCGGGACTAGCGGGGGGTACACAGATACGCAGTATTTT. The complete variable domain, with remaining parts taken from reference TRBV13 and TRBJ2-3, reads AAGVIQSPRHLIKEKRETATLKCYPIPRHDTVYWYQQGPGQDPQFLISFYEKMQSDKGSIPDRFSAQQFSDYHSELNMSSLELGDSALYFCASSASGTSGGYTDTQYFGPGTRLTVL.

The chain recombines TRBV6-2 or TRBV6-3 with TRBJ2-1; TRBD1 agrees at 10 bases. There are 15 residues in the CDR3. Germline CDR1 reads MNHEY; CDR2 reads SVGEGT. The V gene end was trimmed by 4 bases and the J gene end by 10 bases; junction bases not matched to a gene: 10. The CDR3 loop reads CASSFSGTGVIEQFF. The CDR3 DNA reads TGTGCCAGCAGTTTCTCCGGGACAGGGGTAATAGAGCAGTTCTTC.

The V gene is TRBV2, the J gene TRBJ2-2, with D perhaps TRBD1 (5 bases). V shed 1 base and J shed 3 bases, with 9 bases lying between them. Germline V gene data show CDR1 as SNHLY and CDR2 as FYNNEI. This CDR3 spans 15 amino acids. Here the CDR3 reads CASSEGGPDTGELFF. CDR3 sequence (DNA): TGTGCCAGCAGTGAAGGGGGCCCAGACACCGGGGAGCTGTTTTTT.

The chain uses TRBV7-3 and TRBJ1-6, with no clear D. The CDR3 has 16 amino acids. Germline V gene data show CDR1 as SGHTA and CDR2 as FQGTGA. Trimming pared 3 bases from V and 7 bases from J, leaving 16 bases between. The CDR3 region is CASSFGVVGGNSPLHF. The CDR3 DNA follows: TGTGCCAGCAGCTTCGGGGTGGTCGGAGGAAATTCACCCCTCCACTTT.

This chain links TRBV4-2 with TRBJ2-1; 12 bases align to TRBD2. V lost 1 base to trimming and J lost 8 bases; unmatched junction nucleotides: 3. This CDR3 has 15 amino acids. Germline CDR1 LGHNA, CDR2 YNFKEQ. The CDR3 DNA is TGTGCCAGCAGCCAAGTGACTAGCGGGGGTTATGAGCAGTTCTTC. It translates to CASSQVTSGGYEQFF.

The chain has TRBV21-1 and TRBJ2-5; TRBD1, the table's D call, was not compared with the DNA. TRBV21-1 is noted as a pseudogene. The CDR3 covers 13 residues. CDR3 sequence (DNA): TGTGCCAGCACGAGGACAGTCCAAGAGACCCAGTACTTC. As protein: CASTRTVQETQYF.

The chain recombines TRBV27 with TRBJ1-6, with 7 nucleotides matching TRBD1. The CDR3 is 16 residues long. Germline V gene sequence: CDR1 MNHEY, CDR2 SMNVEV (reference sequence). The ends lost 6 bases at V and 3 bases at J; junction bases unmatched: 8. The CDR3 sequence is CASRSLGDSYNSPLHF. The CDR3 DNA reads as TGTGCCAGCAGGAGTCTCGGGGACAGCTATAATTCACCCCTCCACTTT.

The CDR3 nucleotides read TGTGCCAGTAGTATAGATCCGGCGGACCAAGAGACCCAGTACTTC. It translates to CASSIDPADQETQYF. The chain is built from TRBV19 and TRBJ2-5; no clear D gene. V lost 0 bases and J 0 bases, leaving 8 bases between the germline ends. Germline V lookup: CDR1 LNHDA, CDR2 SQIVND (reference sequence). The CDR3 covers 15 residues.

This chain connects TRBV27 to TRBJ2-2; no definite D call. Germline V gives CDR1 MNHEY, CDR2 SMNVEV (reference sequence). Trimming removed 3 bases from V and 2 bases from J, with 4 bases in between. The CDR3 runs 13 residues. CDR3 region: CASSFKNTGELFF. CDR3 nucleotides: TGTGCCAGCAGTTTCAAAAACACCGGGGAGCTGTTTTTT.

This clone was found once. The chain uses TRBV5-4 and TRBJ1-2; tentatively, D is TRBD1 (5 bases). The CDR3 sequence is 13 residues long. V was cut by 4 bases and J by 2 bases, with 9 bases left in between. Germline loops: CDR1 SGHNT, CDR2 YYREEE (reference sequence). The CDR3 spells CASSAGQNYGYTF. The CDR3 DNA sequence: TGTGCCAGCAGCGCCGGACAAAACTATGGCTACACCTTC. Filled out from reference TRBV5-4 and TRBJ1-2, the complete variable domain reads ETGVTQSPTHLIKTRGQQVTLRCSSQSGHNTVSWYQQALGQGPQFIFQYYREEENGRGNFPPRFSGLQFPNYSSELNVNALELDDSALYLCASSAGQNYGYTFGSGTRLTVV.

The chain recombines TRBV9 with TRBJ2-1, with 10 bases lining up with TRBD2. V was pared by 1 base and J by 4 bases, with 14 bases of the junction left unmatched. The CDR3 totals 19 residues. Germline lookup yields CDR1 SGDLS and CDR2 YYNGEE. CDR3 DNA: TGTGCCAGCAGCGTAAAAGACCCCTGGGCTAGCGGGGGTTACAATGAGCAGTTCTTC. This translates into CASSVKDPWASGGYNEQFF.

DNA for the CDR3: TGTGCCAGCACCCACAGGGGGCAAATCTACAATGAGCAGTTCTTC. It encodes CASTHRGQIYNEQFF. The chain combines TRBV13 with TRBJ2-1, with TRBD1 matching 9 bases. The CDR3 consists of 15 residues. V shed 7 bases and J 3 bases; nucleotides not matched to a gene: 7. From germline, CDR1 is PRHDT and CDR2 FYEKMQ (reference sequence).

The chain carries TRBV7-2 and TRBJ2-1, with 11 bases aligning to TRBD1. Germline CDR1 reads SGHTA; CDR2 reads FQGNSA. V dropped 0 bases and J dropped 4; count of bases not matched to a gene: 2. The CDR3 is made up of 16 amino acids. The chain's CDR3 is CASSLAGQGVYNEQFF. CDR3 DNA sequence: TGTGCCAGCAGCTTAGCGGGACAGGGGGTATACAATGAGCAGTTCTTC.

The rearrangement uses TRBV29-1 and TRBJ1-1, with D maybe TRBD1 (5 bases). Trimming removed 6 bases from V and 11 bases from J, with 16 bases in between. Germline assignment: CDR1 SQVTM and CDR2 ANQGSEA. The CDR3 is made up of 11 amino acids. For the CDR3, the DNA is TGCAGCGTGACGAGGGGAGGGAGCGCTTTCTTT. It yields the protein CSVTRGGSAFF.

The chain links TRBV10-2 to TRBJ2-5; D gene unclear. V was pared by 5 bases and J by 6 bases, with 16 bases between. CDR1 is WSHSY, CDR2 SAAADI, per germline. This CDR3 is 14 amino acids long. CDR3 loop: CASSIAAQDQTQYF. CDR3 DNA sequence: TGCGCCAGCAGTATCGCGGCCCAAGATCAGACCCAGTACTTC.

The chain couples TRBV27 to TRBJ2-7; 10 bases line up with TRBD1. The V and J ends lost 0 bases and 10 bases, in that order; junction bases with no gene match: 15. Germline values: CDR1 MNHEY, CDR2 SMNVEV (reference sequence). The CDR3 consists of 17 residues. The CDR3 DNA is TGTGCCAGCAGTTTATCCTCATCTCTAGGGGACAGGGGAGTACAGTACTTC. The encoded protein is CASSLSSSLGDRGVQYF.

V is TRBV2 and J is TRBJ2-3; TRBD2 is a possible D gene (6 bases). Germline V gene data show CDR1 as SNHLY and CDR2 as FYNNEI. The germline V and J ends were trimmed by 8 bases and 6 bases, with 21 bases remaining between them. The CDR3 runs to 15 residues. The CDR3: CASVGGHSSGDTQYF. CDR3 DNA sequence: TGTGCCAGCGTGGGAGGACACTCCTCAGGGGATACGCAGTATTTT.